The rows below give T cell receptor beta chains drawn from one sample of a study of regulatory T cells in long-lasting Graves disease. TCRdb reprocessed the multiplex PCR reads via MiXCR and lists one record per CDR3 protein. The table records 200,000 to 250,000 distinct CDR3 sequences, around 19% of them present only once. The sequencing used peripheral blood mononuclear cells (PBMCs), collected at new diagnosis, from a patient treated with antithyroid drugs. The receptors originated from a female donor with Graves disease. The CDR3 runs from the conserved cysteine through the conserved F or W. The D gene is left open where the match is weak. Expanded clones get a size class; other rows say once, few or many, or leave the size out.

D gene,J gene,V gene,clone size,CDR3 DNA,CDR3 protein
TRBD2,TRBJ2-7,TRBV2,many,TGTGCCAGCAGTGACACTAGCGCGAGCTCCTACGAGCAGTACTTC,CASSDTSASSYEQYF
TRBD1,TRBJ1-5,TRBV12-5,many,TGTGCTAGTGGTTTGAGGGGGACAGGGAGTAATCAGCCCCAGCATTTT,CASGLRGTGSNQPQHF
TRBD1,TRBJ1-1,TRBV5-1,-,TGCGCCAGCAGCACCGACAGGGAGACTGAAGCTTTCTTT,CASSTDRETEAFF
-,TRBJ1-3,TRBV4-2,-,TGTGCCAGCAGCCAAGAGAAAGGTTACACCATATATTTT,CASSQEKGYTIYF
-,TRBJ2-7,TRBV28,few,TGTGCCAGCAGTTTATGGGACGGTAGCTCCTACGAGCAGTACTTC,CASSLWDGSSYEQYF
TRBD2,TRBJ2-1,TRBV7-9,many,TGTGCCAGCAGCCCCCTCCTAGGAGTAGCGGGAGGTCGGTCCGGTGAGCAGTTCTTC,CASSPLLGVAGGRSGEQFF
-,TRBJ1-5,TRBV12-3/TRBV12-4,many,TGTGCCAGCAGTTTAGCTCATGTAAATCAGCCCCAGCATTTT,CASSLAHVNQPQHF
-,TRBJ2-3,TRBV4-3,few,TGCGCCAGCAGCCCCGTAAGGGAGGTCAGCACAGATACGCAGTATTTT,CASSPVREVSTDTQYF
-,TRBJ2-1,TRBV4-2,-,TGTGCCAGCAGCCAAGGATTCGGGAACATCTACAATGAGCAGTTCTTC,CASSQGFGNIYNEQFF
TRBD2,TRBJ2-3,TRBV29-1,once,TGCAGCGTGGGGGGGGGAGATACGCAGTATTTT,CSVGGGDTQYF
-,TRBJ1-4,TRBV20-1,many,TGCAGTGCTCCCACACAGGGCGGAGATGAAAAACTGTTTTTT,CSAPTQGGDEKLFF
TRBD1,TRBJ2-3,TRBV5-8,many,TGTGCCAGCAGCTTCAGACAGGGGAAGGATACGCAGTATTTT,CASSFRQGKDTQYF
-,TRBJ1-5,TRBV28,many,TGTGCCAGCAACCGTCTCAGGTTTACTAGCAATCAGCCCCAGCATTTT,CASNRLRFTSNQPQHF
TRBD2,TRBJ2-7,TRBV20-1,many,TGCAGTGCTAAAATAGGGACTAGCGGGACAGCCTACGAGCAGTACTTC,CSAKIGTSGTAYEQYF
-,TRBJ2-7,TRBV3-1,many,TGTGCCAGCAGCTTTCCCGGGTACGAGCAGTACTTC,CASSFPGYEQYF